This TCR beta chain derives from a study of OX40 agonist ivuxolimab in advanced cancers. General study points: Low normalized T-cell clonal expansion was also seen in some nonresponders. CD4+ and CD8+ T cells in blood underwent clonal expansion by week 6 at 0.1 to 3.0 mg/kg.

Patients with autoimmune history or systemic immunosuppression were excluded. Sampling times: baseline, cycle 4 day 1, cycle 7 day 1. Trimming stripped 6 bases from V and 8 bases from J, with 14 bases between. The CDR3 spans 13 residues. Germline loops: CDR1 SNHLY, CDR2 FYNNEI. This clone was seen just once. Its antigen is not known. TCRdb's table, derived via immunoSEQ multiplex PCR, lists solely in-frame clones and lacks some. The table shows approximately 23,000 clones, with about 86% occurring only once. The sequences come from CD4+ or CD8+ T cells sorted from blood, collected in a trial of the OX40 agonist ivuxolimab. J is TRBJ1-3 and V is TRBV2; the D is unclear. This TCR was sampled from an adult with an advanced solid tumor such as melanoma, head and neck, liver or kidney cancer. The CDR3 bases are TGTGCCAGCAGGCGAGTTCCGGGCGACACCATATATTTT. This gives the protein CASRRVPGDTIYF. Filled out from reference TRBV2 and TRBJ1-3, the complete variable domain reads EPEVTQTPSHQVTQMGQEVILRCVPISNHLYFYWYRQILGQKVEFLVSFYNNEISEKSEIFDDQFSVERPDGSNFTLKIRSTKLEDSAMYFCASRRVPGDTIYFGEGSWLTVV.